This TCR beta chain emerged from a study of T cells after yellow fever vaccination. Study overall: With SMART-Seq v4 Ultra Low Input, the fractions containing low cell numbers were prepared. Study-level findings and limits: The secondary response showed a weaker magnitude and a faster peak, day 5 versus 15.

As to this clonotype: The antigen is unknown.

V lost 0 bases and J lost 6, with 12 bases in between. CDR3 length equals 15 residues. Germline CDR1 reads LNHNV; CDR2 reads YYDKDF (reference sequence). By 5'RACE template switching, TCR cDNA was produced, with a universal primer site and UMIs added in the process. Each CDR3 protein is one row after TCRdb ran MiXCR on the 5' RACE reads. Of 250,000 or so distinct CDR3 sequences listed, roughly 3.5% are singletons. The source is a man aged 18-30 years who received the YFV17D yellow fever vaccine. The source material was PBMCs, sampled 15 days after the yellow fever booster vaccination. The V and J genes are TRBV15 and TRBJ2-1; D not resolved. Written as DNA, the CDR3 is TGTGCCACCAGCAGAGACAGGTCGATCAGCAATGAGCAGTTCTTC. It encodes CATSRDRSISNEQFF.